This T cell receptor (beta chain) appears in the sequencing data of a study of identical twins. This CDR3 contains 15 residues. The junction had 3 bases not matched to a gene; V was cut back by 4 bases and J by 1 base. Germline V gene sequence: CDR1 LNHDA, CDR2 SQIVND (reference sequence). The study's findings and limits: Invariant MAIT and iNKT cells may have partly biased zero-insertion analyses. Twins shared out-of-frame alpha sequences with excess low generation probability.

Each cDNA held unique molecular identifiers, and template switching gave it a universal primer site. TCRdb redid the calling of the 5' RACE reads with MiXCR, one entry per CDR3 protein. Found here are approximately 500,000 distinct CDR3 sequences, roughly 24% of them singletons; the top ten hold 2.5% to 3.5%. Comments on this clonotype: Its antigen is unidentified.

These data also formed part of another study, on T cells expressing NK-cell markers. From that report: In the group of eight sequenced donors, seven were HCMV-seropositive and one was seronegative.

Sequencing was performed on CD4+ T cells sorted from blood. The sequence was collected from a woman under 30 in good health. This chain uses TRBV19 with TRBJ2-2; 7 bases map to TRBD2. DNA of the CDR3: TGTGCCAGTAGTAAAGCGGGGAGGAACACCGGGGAGCTGTTTTTT. Its translation is CASSKAGRNTGELFF.